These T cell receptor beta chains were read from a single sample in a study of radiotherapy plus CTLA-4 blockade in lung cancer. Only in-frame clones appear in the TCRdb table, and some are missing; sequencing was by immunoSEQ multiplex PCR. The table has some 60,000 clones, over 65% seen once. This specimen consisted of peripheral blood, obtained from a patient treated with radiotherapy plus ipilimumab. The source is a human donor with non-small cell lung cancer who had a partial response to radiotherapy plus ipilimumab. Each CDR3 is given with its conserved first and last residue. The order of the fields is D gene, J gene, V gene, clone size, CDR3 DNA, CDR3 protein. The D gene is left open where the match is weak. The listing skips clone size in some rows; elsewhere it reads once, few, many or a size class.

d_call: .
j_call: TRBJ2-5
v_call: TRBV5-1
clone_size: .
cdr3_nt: TGCGCCAGCAGCCCAGGATACGTGGAGACCCAGTACTTC
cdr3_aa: CASSPGYVETQYF

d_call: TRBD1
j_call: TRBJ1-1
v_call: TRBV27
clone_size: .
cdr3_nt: TGTGCCAGCAATGGGGGACAGGGCCCCATGAACACTGAAGCTTTCTTT
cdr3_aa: CASNGGQGPMNTEAFF

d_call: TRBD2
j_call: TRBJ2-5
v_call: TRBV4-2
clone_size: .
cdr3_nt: TGTGCCAGCAGCCAAGATTTAGCGGGGGGGCTTCGGGAGCAGTACTTC
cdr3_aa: CASSQDLAGGLREQYF

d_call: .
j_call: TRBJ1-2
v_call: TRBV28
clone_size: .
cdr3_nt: TGTGCCAGCAGTTTACTAGGGGGTTCTAACTATGGCTACACCTTC
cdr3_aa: CASSLLGGSNYGYTF

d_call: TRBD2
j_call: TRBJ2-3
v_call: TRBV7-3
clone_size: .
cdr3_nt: TGTGCCAGCAGCGCCCGAGCGGGGGCCCTAGATACGCAGTATTTT
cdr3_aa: CASSARAGALDTQYF

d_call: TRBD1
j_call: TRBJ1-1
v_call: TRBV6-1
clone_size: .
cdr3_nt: TGTGCCAGCAGTCCTATTGACAGGGGGCGAACTGAAGCTTTCTTT
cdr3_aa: CASSPIDRGRTEAFF

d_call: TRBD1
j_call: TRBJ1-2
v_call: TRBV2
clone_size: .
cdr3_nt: TGTGCCAGCAGTGAAGCGGGGGCGGCACAGGGGGCTGATGGCTACACCTTC
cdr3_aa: CASSEAGAAQGADGYTF

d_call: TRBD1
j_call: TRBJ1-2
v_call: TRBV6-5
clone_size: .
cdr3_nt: TGTGCCAGCACCCTTGGACAGGGTGATTCCGGCTACACCTTC
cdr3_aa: CASTLGQGDSGYTF

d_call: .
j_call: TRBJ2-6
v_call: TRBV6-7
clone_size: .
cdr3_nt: TGTGCCAGCAGTGCGAGCGAGCGTTATTTACAAAGTCGGGCCAACGTCCTGACTTTC
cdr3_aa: CASSASERYLQSRANVLTF

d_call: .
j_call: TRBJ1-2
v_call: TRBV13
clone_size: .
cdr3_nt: TGTGCCAGCAGTAGGGCCGGGGGGGCCCCTAACTATGGCTACACCTTC
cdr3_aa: CASSRAGGAPNYGYTF

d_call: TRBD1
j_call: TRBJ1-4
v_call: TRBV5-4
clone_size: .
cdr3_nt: TGTGCCAGCAGCGTGGGACAGAGAAATGAAAAACTGTTTTTT
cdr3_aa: CASSVGQRNEKLFF

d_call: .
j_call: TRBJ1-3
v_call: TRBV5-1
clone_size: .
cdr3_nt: TGCGCCAGCAGCGGAGGTGGAGGAAACACCATATATTTT
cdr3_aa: CASSGGGGNTIYF

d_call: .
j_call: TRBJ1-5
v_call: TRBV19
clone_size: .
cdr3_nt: TGTGCCAGTAGGTCGACAGAGAATCAGCCCCAGCATTTT
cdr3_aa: CASRSTENQPQHF

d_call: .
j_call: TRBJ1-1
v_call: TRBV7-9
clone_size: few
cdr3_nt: TGTGCCAGCAGCTTAGATTTCCAGGGGAACACTGAAGCTTTCTTT
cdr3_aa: CASSLDFQGNTEAFF

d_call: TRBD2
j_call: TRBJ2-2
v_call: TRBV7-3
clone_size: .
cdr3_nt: TGTGCCAGCAGCTTAACTGGCGGGGGGCGCGTTGGCGGGGAGCTGTTTTTT
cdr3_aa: CASSLTGGGRVGGELFF

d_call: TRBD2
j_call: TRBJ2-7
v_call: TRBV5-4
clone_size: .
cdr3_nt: TGTGCCAGCAGCCCCGGGGGGGGCTACGAGCAGTACTTC
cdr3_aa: CASSPGGGYEQYF

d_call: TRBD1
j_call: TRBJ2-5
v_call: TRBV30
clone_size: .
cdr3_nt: TGTGCCTGGGACAGGGGGTACCAAGAGACCCAGTACTTC
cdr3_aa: CAWDRGYQETQYF

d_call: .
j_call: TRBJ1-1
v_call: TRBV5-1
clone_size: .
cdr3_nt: TGCGCCAGCAGCTTGGTGGGGAGCACTGAAGCTTTCTTT
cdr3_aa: CASSLVGSTEAFF

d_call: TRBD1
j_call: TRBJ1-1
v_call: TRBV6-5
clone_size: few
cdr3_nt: TGTGCCAGCAGTGAAGGCAGGGGGCAGAAAGCTTTCTTT
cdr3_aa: CASSEGRGQKAFF

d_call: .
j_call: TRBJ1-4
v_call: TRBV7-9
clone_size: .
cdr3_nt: TGTGCCAGCAGCCCCTGGGCCGATGAAAAACTGTTTTTT
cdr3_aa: CASSPWADEKLFF

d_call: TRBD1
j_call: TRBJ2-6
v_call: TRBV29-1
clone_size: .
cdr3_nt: TGCAGCGCTGTACAGGGGGCGCCTGGGGCCAACGTCCTGACTTTC
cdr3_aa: CSAVQGAPGANVLTF

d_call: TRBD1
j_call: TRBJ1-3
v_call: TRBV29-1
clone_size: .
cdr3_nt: TGCAGCGTGGCGGGACAGGGAGGGGGCACCATATATTTT
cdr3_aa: CSVAGQGGGTIYF

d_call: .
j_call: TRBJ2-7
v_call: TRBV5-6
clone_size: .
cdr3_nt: TGTGCCAGCAGCTTGGCTACGGGGGACGAGCAGTACTTC
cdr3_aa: CASSLATGDEQYF

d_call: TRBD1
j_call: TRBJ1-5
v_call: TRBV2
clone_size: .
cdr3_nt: TGTGCCAGCGGAGCAGGGGGCTATCAGCCCCAGCATTTT
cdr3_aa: CASGAGGYQPQHF

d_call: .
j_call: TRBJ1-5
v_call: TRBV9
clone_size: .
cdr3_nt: TGTGCCAGCAGCGTAGCGGGGGATAGCAATCAGCCCCAGCATTTT
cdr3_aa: CASSVAGDSNQPQHF

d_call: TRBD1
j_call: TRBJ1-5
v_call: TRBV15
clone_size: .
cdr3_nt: TGTGCCACCAGCAGACCCGGGCCAGGGGGACAGCCCCAGCATTTT
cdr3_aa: CATSRPGPGGQPQHF

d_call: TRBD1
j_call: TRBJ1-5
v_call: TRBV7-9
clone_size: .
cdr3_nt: TGTGCCAGCAGCTCCCAGGGGGCGAGGGCTAATCAGCCCCAGCATTTT
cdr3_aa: CASSSQGARANQPQHF

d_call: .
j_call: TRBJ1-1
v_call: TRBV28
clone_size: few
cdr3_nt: TGTGCCAGCAGTCGCCAGGGGCAACGGTTGAACACTGAAGCTTTCTTT
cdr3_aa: CASSRQGQRLNTEAFF

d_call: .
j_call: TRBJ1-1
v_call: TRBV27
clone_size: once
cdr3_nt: TGTGCCAGCAGTTTATCCGGCAACTTGAGGACTGAAGCTTTCTTT
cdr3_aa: CASSLSGNLRTEAFF

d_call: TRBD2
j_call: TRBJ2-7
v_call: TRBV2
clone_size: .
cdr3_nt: TGTGCCAGCGGCCCGGGGGGGAGGGGTGGGGAGCAGTACTTC
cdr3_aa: CASGPGGRGGEQYF

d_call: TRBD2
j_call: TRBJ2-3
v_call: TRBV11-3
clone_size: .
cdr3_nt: TGTGCCAGCAGCAAGGGTACTAGCGGAACAGATACGCAGTATTTT
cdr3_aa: CASSKGTSGTDTQYF

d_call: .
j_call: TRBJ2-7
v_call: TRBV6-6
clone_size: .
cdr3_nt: TGTGCCAGCAGTTACGATAGCCGGTACGAGCAGTACTTC
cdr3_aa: CASSYDSRYEQYF

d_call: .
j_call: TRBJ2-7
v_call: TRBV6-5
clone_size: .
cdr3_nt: TGTGCCAGCAGTTTAGCGAGCCATACCTACGAGCAGTACTTC
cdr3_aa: CASSLASHTYEQYF

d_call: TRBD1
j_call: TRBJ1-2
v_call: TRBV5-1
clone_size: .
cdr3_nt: TGCGCCAGCAGCTTGGCCGGGACAGCCGGCGGCTACACCTTC
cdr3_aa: CASSLAGTAGGYTF

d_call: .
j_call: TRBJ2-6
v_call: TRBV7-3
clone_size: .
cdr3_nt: TGTGCCAGCAGCTCAGGGTCTGGGGCCAACGTCCTGACTTTC
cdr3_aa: CASSSGSGANVLTF

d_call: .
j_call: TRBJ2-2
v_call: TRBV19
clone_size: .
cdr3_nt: TGTGCCAGTAGTGTCGGAGGAACAGCCACCGGGGAGCTGTTTTTT
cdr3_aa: CASSVGGTATGELFF

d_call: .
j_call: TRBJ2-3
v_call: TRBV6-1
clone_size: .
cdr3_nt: TGTGCCAGCAGTGGGTGGGGGGGCACAGATACGCAGTATTTT
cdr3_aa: CASSGWGGTDTQYF

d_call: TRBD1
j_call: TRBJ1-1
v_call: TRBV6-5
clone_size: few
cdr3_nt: TGTGCCAGCAGCTTCGGACAGGGAGTCACCATCTTT
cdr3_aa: CASSFGQGVTIF

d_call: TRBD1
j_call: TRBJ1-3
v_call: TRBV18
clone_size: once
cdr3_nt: TGTGCCAGCTCACCGGGACAGGTTACTGGAAACACCATATATTTT
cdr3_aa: CASSPGQVTGNTIYF

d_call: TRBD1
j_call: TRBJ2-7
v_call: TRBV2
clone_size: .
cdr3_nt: TGTGCCAGCCTTGGGGACAGTAGAGACGAGCAGTACTTC
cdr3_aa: CASLGDSRDEQYF

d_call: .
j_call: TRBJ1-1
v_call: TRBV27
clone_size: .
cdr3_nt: TGTGCCAGCAGCAGTACAGGGACTGAAGCTTTCTTT
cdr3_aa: CASSSTGTEAFF

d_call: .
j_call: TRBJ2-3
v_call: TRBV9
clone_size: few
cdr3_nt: TGTGCCAGCAGCGTAGCTACAGATACGCAGTATTTT
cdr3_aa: CASSVATDTQYF

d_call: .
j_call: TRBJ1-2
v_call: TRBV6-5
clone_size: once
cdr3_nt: TGTGCCAGCAGTTCCTCCAACAGGGCTAATAACTATGGCTACACCTTC
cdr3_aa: CASSSSNRANNYGYTF

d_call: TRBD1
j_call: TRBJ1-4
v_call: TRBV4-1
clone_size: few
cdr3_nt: TGCGCCAGCAGCCTGGGGGACAGCCTTAATGAAAAACTGTTTTTT
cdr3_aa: CASSLGDSLNEKLFF

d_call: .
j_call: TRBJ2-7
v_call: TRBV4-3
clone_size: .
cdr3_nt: TGCGCCAGCAGCCAGGCGGCGGACTCCTACGAGCAGTACTTC
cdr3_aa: CASSQAADSYEQYF

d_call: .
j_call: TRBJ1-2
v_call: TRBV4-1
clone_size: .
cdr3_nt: TGCGCCAGCAGCCAAGTGGGAGGCGGGGGGTATGGCTACACCTTC
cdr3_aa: CASSQVGGGGYGYTF

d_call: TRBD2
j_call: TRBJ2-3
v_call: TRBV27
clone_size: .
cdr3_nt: TGTGCCAGCATAAGGTCGGCTAGCGGAGCCCTTCTTCGGACAGATACGCAGTATTTT
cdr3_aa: CASIRSASGALLRTDTQYF